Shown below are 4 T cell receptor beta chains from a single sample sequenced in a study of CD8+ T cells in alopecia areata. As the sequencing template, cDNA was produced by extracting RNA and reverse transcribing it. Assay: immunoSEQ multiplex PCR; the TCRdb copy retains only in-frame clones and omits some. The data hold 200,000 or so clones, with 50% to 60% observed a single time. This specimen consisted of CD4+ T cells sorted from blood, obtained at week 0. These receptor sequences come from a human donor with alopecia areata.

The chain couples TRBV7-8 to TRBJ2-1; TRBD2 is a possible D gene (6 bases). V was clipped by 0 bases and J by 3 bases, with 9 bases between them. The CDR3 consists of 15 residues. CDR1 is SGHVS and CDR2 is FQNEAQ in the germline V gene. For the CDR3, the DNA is TGTGCCAGCAGCTTAGCGGGGGGTATCTACAATGAGCAGTTCTTC. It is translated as CASSLAGGIYNEQFF.

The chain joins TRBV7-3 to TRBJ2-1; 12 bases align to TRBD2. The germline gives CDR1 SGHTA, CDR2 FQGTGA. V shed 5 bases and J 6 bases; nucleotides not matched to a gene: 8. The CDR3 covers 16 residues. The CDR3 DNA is TGTGCCAGCAGCCTACTAGCGGGGGGAAGGAGCAATGAGCAGTTCTTC. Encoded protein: CASSLLAGGRSNEQFF.

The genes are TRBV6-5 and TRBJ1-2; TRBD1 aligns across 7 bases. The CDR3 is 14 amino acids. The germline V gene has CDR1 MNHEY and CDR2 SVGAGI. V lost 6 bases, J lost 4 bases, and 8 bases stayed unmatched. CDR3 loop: CASSGTAQSYGYTF. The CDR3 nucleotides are TGTGCCAGCAGCGGGACAGCCCAGTCCTATGGCTACACCTTC.

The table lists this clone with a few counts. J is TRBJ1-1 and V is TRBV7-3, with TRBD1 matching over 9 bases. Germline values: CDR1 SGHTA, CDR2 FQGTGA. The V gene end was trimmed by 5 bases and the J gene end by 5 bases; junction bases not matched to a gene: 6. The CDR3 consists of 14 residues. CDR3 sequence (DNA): TGTGCCAGCAGCGACCCGGGACAGGGAACTGAAGCTTTCTTT. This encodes CASSDPGQGTEAFF.